These 31 T cell receptor beta chains were sequenced from one sample in a study of regulatory T cells in long-lasting Graves disease. For TCR beta, libraries came from iRepertoire HTBI primers and Arm-PCR of CDR3 regions. TCRdb recomputed calls from the multiplex PCR reads with MiXCR, one row per CDR3 protein. The sample lists approximately 500,000 distinct CDR3 sequences; 20% to 25% were seen once. Documented time point: persistent/refractory GD, antithyroid drugs over 5 years with positive TRAb. From RNA extracted from PBMCs, the TCR library was made. Sequencing was performed on peripheral blood mononuclear cells (PBMCs), taken when the disease was refractory, from a patient treated with antithyroid drugs. These receptors all stem from a female donor with Graves disease.

This clonotype was seen repeatedly, ten times or more. The chain employs TRBV10-3 and TRBJ2-7; D may be TRBD1 (5 bases). The CDR3 is 15 amino acids. CDR1 and CDR2 (germline): ENHRY, SYGVKD. Trimming cost V 4 bases and J 6 bases, with 19 bases left between them. The CDR3 nucleotides are TGTGCCATCAGTGGCCCCCCCCGGGTTGGGGCCGAGCAGTACTTC. It encodes CAISGPPRVGAEQYF.

This clonotype has a handful of counts. The V and J genes are TRBV7-9 and TRBJ1-4; D gene uncertain. Germline CDR1 SEHNR, CDR2 FQNEAQ (reference sequence). This CDR3 has 17 residues. V lost 0 bases and J 6 bases, leaving 17 bases between the germline ends. The chain's CDR3 is CASSLAQVWGLDEKLFF. In DNA, the CDR3 is TGTGCCAGCAGCTTAGCGCAGGTTTGGGGATTGGATGAAAAACTGTTTTTT.

Worth noting for this clonotype: This clone may be a read error of a much larger clone one base away. This chain links TRBV5-1 with TRBJ1-4, with D unresolved. Germline values: CDR1 SGHRS, CDR2 YFSETQ. CDR3 length: 16 residues. V was pared by 6 bases and J by 5 bases, with 20 bases between. The CDR3 region is CASNPEGWSLNEKLFF. CDR3 nucleotide sequence: TGCGCCAGCAACCCCGAGGGTTGGAGCCTAAATGAAAAACTGTTTTTT. Full variable domain (missing parts from reference TRBV5-1 and TRBJ1-4): KAGVTQTPRYLIKTRGQQVTLSCSPISGHRSVSWYQQTPGQGLQFLFEYFSETQRNKGNFPGRFSGRQFSNSRSEMNVSTLELGDSALYLCASNPEGWSLNEKLFFGSGTQLSVL.

In its sample, this clonotype was seen a few times. This chain uses TRBV20-1 with TRBJ2-3; 8 bases map to TRBD2. Trimming cost V 4 bases and J 0 bases; bases outside gene matches: 0. Germline-derived CDR1 and CDR2 are DFQATT and SNEGSKA (reference sequence). This CDR3 region has 13 residues. CDR3 sequence: CSATSGSTDTQYF. CDR3 DNA: TGCAGTGCTACTAGCGGGAGCACAGATACGCAGTATTTT.

This clonotype was seen at least ten times. The chain recombines TRBV9 with TRBJ2-6; no reliable D call. The V and J ends lost 4 bases and 0 bases respectively, with 20 bases between them. This CDR3 has 19 residues. Germline V lookup: CDR1 SGDLS, CDR2 YYNGEE. The CDR3 region is CASSFHPPTRNSGANVLTF. CDR3 DNA: TGTGCCAGCAGCTTCCATCCCCCGACAAGGAACTCTGGGGCCAACGTCCTGACTTTC.

The chain joins TRBV5-1 to TRBJ2-3; tentatively, D is TRBD2 (7 bases). V was cut by 2 bases and J by 10 bases, with 17 bases left in between. The CDR3 consists of 14 residues. Germline V gene sequence: CDR1 SGHRS, CDR2 YFSETQ. The CDR3 nucleotides are TGCGCCAGCAGCTTAGGGGGGGCCTCGTATTCGCAGTATTTT. Protein: CASSLGGASYSQYF.

The chain links TRBV29-1 to TRBJ1-3; D is undetermined. Germline lookup yields CDR1 SQVTM and CDR2 ANQGSEA. The length of the CDR3 is 14 residues. Trimming removed 7 bases from V and 3 bases from J, with 16 bases in between. The CDR3 loop reads CSAERVGFGNTIYF. The CDR3 bases are TGCAGCGCGGAGCGGGTGGGGTTTGGAAACACCATATATTTT.

This clonotype came up many times. The chain employs TRBV12-3 or TRBV12-4 and TRBJ2-7, with D perhaps matching TRBD1 (5 bases). This CDR3 comprises 15 residues. The ends were cut back, 6 bases at V and 4 bases at J, with 19 bases in the middle. The CDR3 region is CASSPPVTGPYEQYF. The DNA of the CDR3 is TGTGCCAGCAGCCCACCGGTTACAGGCCCTTACGAGCAGTACTTC.

This clonotype was detected only a few times. V gene TRBV28 combines with J gene TRBJ1-3; no clear D. Germline CDR1 and CDR2: MDHEN and SYDVKM. The CDR3 covers 14 residues. Trimming cost V 4 bases and J 4 bases, with 11 bases left between them. Written as DNA, the CDR3 is TGTGCCAGCAGTTCGCCCGACCTGGGAAACACCATATATTTT. Translating it yields CASSSPDLGNTIYF.

This clonotype was observed many times. The chain couples TRBV3-1 to TRBJ1-1; D is undetermined. Trimming cost V 1 base and J 0 bases, with 9 bases left between them. This CDR3 is built from 15 residues. Germline-derived CDR1 and CDR2 are LGHDT and YNNKEL (reference sequence). The CDR3 nucleotides read TGTGCCAGCAGCCAAGTCGCAGGCTTGAACACTGAAGCTTTCTTT. It specifies CASSQVAGLNTEAFF.

This rearrangement joins TRBV9 to TRBJ2-7; D call uncertain. Germline CDR1 reads SGDLS; CDR2 reads YYNGEE. The CDR3 sequence is 16 residues long. V dropped 0 bases and J dropped 5 bases, with 18 bases sitting between them. This CDR3 reads CASSVGSGPTAHEQYF. The DNA of the CDR3 is TGTGCCAGCAGCGTAGGAAGTGGGCCCACCGCCCACGAGCAGTACTTC.

This clonotype turned up a few times. The genes are TRBV12-3 or TRBV12-4 and TRBJ2-6, with D hard to call. This CDR3 spans 17 amino acids. The V end lost 5 bases, the J end lost 0 bases, and 14 bases lay between the germline ends. CDR3 residues: CASSENGRFSGANVLTF. The CDR3 DNA is TGTGCCAGCAGTGAAAACGGACGGTTCTCTGGGGCCAACGTCCTGACTTTC.

This clonotype occurred a few times. In nucleotides, the CDR3 is TGTGCCAGCAGCTTAGGGGGGAACACCTACGAGCAGTACTTC. The encoded protein is CASSLGGNTYEQYF. This sequence joins TRBV5-4 and TRBJ2-7, with D perhaps given as TRBD1 or TRBD2 (6 bases each). From germline, CDR1 is SGHNT and CDR2 YYREEE (reference sequence). The CDR3 is 14 residues long. V was clipped by 2 bases and J by 2 bases, with 11 bases between them. Full variable domain (rest looked up from reference TRBV5-4 and TRBJ2-7): ETGVTQSPTHLIKTRGQQVTLRCSSQSGHNTVSWYQQALGQGPQFIFQYYREEENGRGNFPPRFSGLQFPNYSSELNVNALELDDSALYLCASSLGGNTYEQYFGPGTRLTVT.

This clonotype was found many times. This chain connects TRBV6-1 to TRBJ2-7; TRBD2 matches at 14 bases. V lost 6 bases to trimming and J lost 7 bases; unmatched junction nucleotides: 11. The CDR3 has 16 amino acids. CDR1 is MNHNS, CDR2 SASEGT, per germline. CDR3 nucleotides: TGTGCCAGCAGCCTTGGGACTAGCGGGGGCCAGGGTGAGCAGTACTTC. Its translation: CASSLGTSGGQGEQYF.

This clonotype was detected many times. V gene TRBV15 combines with J gene TRBJ1-2, with D possibly TRBD1 on 6 matching bases. Germline V lookup: CDR1 LNHNV, CDR2 YYDKDF (reference sequence). V lost 3 bases and J 3 bases, leaving 14 bases between the germline ends. This CDR3 is built from 15 residues. This CDR3 is CATSRLLGADYGYTF. The CDR3 coding sequence is TGTGCCACCAGCAGGCTGCTGGGGGCGGACTATGGCTACACCTTC.

This clonotype came up once. This chain links TRBV12-3 or TRBV12-4 with TRBJ2-1; D is possibly TRBD1 or TRBD2 (5 bases each). With 3 bases removed from V and 5 bases from J, the gap between germline ends came to 8 bases. The CDR3 sequence is 13 residues long. The CDR3 loop is CASSLGRNNEQFF. Written as DNA, the CDR3 is TGTGCCAGCAGTTTGGGACGAAACAATGAGCAGTTCTTC.

This clonotype showed up just a few times. V usage is TRBV7-9 and J usage is TRBJ2-5; 9 bases are a match to TRBD1. CDR1 and CDR2 from the germline V gene are SEHNR and FQNEAQ (reference sequence). The ends lost 4 bases at V and 10 bases at J; junction bases unmatched: 4. The CDR3 contains 12 residues. For the CDR3, the DNA is TGTGCCAGCAGCTCGGGACAGGGACGCCAGTACTTC. It is translated as CASSSGQGRQYF.

Turning to this clonotype: This clone may be a read error of a much larger clone one base away. J is TRBJ1-1 and V is TRBV28, with D possibly being TRBD1 (5 bases). This CDR3 has 15 amino acids. Germline V gene sequence: CDR1 MDHEN, CDR2 SYDVKM. Trimming removed 7 bases at V and 4 bases at J, with 19 bases between. The CDR3: CASMGGGPPSTEAFF. CDR3 DNA sequence: TGTGCCAGCATGGGGGGGGGTCCCCCGAGCACTGAAGCTTTCTTT.

This clonotype has at least ten counts. The chain is built from TRBV27 and TRBJ1-1; possible D gene TRBD1, 5 bases. CDR3 size: 14 residues. Between the trimmed V and J ends, which lost 6 bases and 6 bases, there was a span of 17 bases. Germline CDR1 MNHEY, CDR2 SMNVEV (reference sequence). Here the CDR3 DNA reads TGTGCCAGCAGCGTAGGGATGCAGGGAGCTGAAGCTTTCTTT. This encodes CASSVGMQGAEAFF.

The J gene is TRBJ2-7, the V gene TRBV29-1; perhaps TRBD2 as D (5 bases). The CDR3 runs to 14 residues. V lost 7 bases to trimming and J lost 3 bases, with 19 bases between them. The germline CDR1 and CDR2 sequences are SQVTM and ANQGSEA. CDR3 protein: CSALGPGNVYEQYF. The DNA for the CDR3 is TGCAGCGCCTTAGGACCGGGAAACGTCTACGAGCAGTACTTC.

This clonotype was seen many times. The gene calls are TRBV2 and TRBJ1-5; 8 bases match TRBD1. The CDR3 extends over 15 amino acids. Germline-derived CDR1 and CDR2 are SNHLY and FYNNEI. With V trimmed by 7 bases and J by 7 bases, 12 bases remained unmatched. The CDR3 spells CASTGGQGRGQPQHF. Written as DNA, the CDR3 is TGTGCCAGCACCGGCGGACAGGGACGAGGACAGCCCCAGCATTTT. Filled out from reference TRBV2 and TRBJ1-5, the complete variable domain reads EPEVTQTPSHQVTQMGQEVILRCVPISNHLYFYWYRQILGQKVEFLVSFYNNEISEKSEIFDDQFSVERPDGSNFTLKIRSTKLEDSAMYFCASTGGQGRGQPQHFGDGTRLSIL.

This chain uses TRBV5-5 with TRBJ2-7; TRBD2 is a possible D gene (6 bases). This CDR3 spans 14 amino acids. Germline V gene lookup returns CDR1 SGHKS and CDR2 YYEKEE (reference sequence). The ends were cut back, 4 bases at V and 1 base at J, with 12 bases in the middle. The CDR3 here is CASSRDSFSYEQYF. For the CDR3, the DNA is TGTGCCAGCAGCCGGGACTCTTTTTCCTACGAGCAGTACTTC.

This clonotype was seen many times. The V gene is TRBV15, the J gene TRBJ1-5, with D possibly TRBD1 on 5 matching bases. Trimming removed 0 bases from V and 0 bases from J, with 12 bases in between. CDR3 length equals 17 residues. Germline V gives CDR1 LNHNV, CDR2 YYDKDF (reference sequence). This chain's CDR3 is CATSRDLSQASNQPQHF. CDR3 DNA: TGTGCCACCAGCAGAGATCTCTCACAGGCTAGCAATCAGCCCCAGCATTTT.

The chain uses TRBV7-2 and TRBJ1-5, with 8 positions matching TRBD1. The CDR3 has 15 residues. V lost 5 bases, J lost 3 bases, and 6 bases stayed unmatched. Germline V gene sequence: CDR1 SGHTA, CDR2 FQGNSA. As DNA, the CDR3 is TGTGCCAGCAGCACGGGACAGGCCATCAATCAGCCCCAGCATTTT. Translation gives CASSTGQAINQPQHF.

Ten or more counts support this clonotype. The CDR3 loop is CASSRGTGRQETQYF. The CDR3 nucleotides are TGTGCCAGCAGCCGCGGGACAGGGAGGCAAGAGACCCAGTACTTC. The chain employs TRBV5-6 and TRBJ2-5; TRBD1 aligns across 9 bases. J was trimmed by 2 bases and V by 4 bases; bases with no gene match: 6. The CDR3 loop spans 15 amino acids. Germline loops: CDR1 SGHDT, CDR2 YYEEEE. Based on the CDR3 plus reference TRBV5-6 and TRBJ2-5, the full variable domain is DAGVTQSPTHLIKTRGQQVTLRCSPKSGHDTVSWYQQALGQGPQFIFQYYEEEERQRGNFPDRFSGHQFPNYSSELNVNALLLGDSALYLCASSRGTGRQETQYFGPGTRLLVL.

A single count supports this clonotype. This may be a read error: a much more frequent sequence differs by one nucleotide. It is likely a read error, because the conserved phenylalanine at the end of the CDR3 is missing. This chain uses TRBV27 with TRBJ2-7; D not certain. V was clipped by 5 bases and J by 4 bases, with 15 bases between them. The CDR3 runs to 14 residues. CDR1 is MNHEY and CDR2 is SMNVEV in the germline V gene (reference sequence). CDR3 nucleotides: TGTGCCAGCAGTCCGGCGGAAGGAAAATACGAGCAGTACTCC. This sequence encodes CASSPAEGKYEQYS.

This clonotype appeared a few times. The V gene is TRBV7-2, the J gene TRBJ1-6; the match to TRBD1 covers 10 bases. This CDR3 region has 16 residues. Germline lookup yields CDR1 SGHTA and CDR2 FQGNSA. Trimming at V came to 1 base and at J to 6 bases, leaving 3 bases not matched to a gene. The CDR3 reads CASSLGGTGVNSPLHF. DNA of the CDR3: TGTGCCAGCAGCTTAGGGGGGACAGGGGTTAATTCACCCCTCCACTTT.

Comment on this clonotype: This may be a read error, as it is one base from a much larger clone. This chain joins TRBV7-9 and TRBJ1-4; no definite D call. This CDR3 spans 18 amino acids. From germline, CDR1 is SEHNR and CDR2 FQNEAQ (reference sequence). CDR3 nucleotides: TGTGCCAGCAGCGACCCTACGGGAATCGGGCAAACTAATGAAAAACTGCTTTTT. Translation gives CASSDPTGIGQTNEKLLF.

This clonotype appeared many times. The chain carries TRBV28 and TRBJ2-7; D gene ambiguous. Per the germline V gene, CDR1 is MDHEN and CDR2 is SYDVKM. The CDR3 covers 12 residues. V dropped 2 bases and J dropped 5 bases, with 7 bases sitting between them. The CDR3 bases are TGTGCCAGCAGTTTAACAGTCGACGAGCAGTACTTC. This translates into CASSLTVDEQYF.

This clonotype was observed many times. The chain has TRBV27 and TRBJ2-7; TRBD1 matches at 10 bases. Germline V CDR1 and CDR2: MNHEY, SMNVEV (reference sequence). The CDR3 is made up of 14 amino acids. V was clipped by 5 bases and J by 6 bases; unmatched bases: 7. Here the CDR3 DNA reads TGTGCCAGCAGTCCCCCCGGGACAGGGGTCGAGCAGTACTTC. Its protein is CASSPPGTGVEQYF.

This clonotype appeared many times. The chain couples TRBV11-3 to TRBJ1-2, with TRBD1 identical over 7 bases. The CDR3 length is 13 residues. Germline CDR1 SGHNT, CDR2 YENEEA. With 8 bases clipped from V and 7 bases from J, the junction kept 10 bases outside the gene matches. In DNA form, the CDR3 reads TGTGCCAGCGGACAGGAAAACACCGCTGGCTACACCTTC. Amino acid sequence: CASGQENTAGYTF.